This T cell receptor (beta chain) was documented in a study of T cell responses to AZD1222 COVID-19 vaccine. Germline-derived CDR1 and CDR2 are ENHRY and SYGVKD. V was pared by 10 bases and J by 7 bases, with 13 bases between. CDR3 length equals 11 residues. The repertoire was sequenced with immunoSEQ multiplex PCR; TCRdb's copy has only in-frame clones and lacks some. The table lists about 83,000 clones, roughly 88% of them singletons, with roughly 4.5% in the top ten. As for this clone: Its antigen is not known.

Findings and limits, study-wide: Donors, mostly white British, included more females; clonal diversity was possibly underestimated. Nearly half of spike-specific TCRs reportedly target variant regions that are unmutated in the B.1.351 and B.1.1.7 variants.

The genes are TRBV10-3 and TRBJ1-1, with D unclear. The sample in question was peripheral blood, obtained on day 0 of MenACWY control vaccination. The clonotype was recovered from an adult in good health. The CDR3 spells CATLDRLEAFF. CDR3 DNA sequence: TGTGCCACCTTGGACCGACTTGAAGCTTTCTTT.